This T cell receptor beta chain derives from a study of human T cells and chemical hapten exposure. The wider study: How much TCR each sample yielded varied, mostly because pooled library volumes differed slightly. General study results and limits: The presence of alopecia in the donors means their immune response may differ from healthy people's. Clustering by CDR3 similarity yielded significantly more large clusters from expanded TCRs than controls.

Attachment of unique molecular identifiers to individual cDNA molecules was performed in the library. TCRdb reanalysed the RACE reads using MiXCR and keeps one entry per CDR3 protein. The top ten hold 0.92% of the sample, which has about 120,000 distinct CDR3 sequences, roughly 13% seen once. Time point: patch test 1, 2 weeks after DPC sensitization. Treatment here: therapeutic diphenylcyclopropenone sensitization with weekly scalp DPC. For this clonotype: Its antigen is undetermined.

The V gene end was trimmed by 4 bases and the J gene end by 5 bases; junction bases not matched to a gene: 9. The germline V gene encodes CDR1 MNHNY and CDR2 SVGAGI (reference sequence). There are 16 residues in the CDR3. V and J are TRBV6-6 and TRBJ2-5; TRBD1 matches at 11 bases. The specimen was whole blood, collected in connection with sensitization to the hapten diphenylcyclopropenone (DPC). The receptor comes from a man aged 18-30 years with alopecia areata. Some clones in this sample may be carry-over from other donors' samples. CDR3 DNA sequence: TGTGCCAGCAGTTCCCGGGACAGGGGGTACTCGGAGACCCAGTACTTC. This encodes CASSSRDRGYSETQYF.